A selection of T cell receptor beta chains follows, all from one sample in a study of CD8 T cells in ankylosing spondylitis. TCRdb reanalysed the 5' RACE reads using MiXCR and keeps one entry per CDR3 protein. The sample holds 150,000 to 200,000 distinct CDR3 sequences, 10% to 15% seen once. Sequencing input: blood, either unsorted or a sorted T cell fraction (not recorded which). The receptors derive from a female donor with ankylosing spondylitis or in good health (not recorded which). CDR3s include the opening cysteine and the closing phenylalanine or tryptophan. A D gene is named only where the DNA matches it firmly. A clone size is listed for some rows: how often the clone was seen (once, few, many), or a class if it is expanded.

cdr3_aa cdr3_nt clone_size j_call d_call v_call
CASSYQEYEQYF TGTGCCAGCAGTTACCAGGAGTACGAGCAGTACTTC many TRBJ2-7 NA TRBV6-6
CASKLDFLGELFF TGCGCCAGCAAGCTCGACTTCTTAGGGGAGCTGTTTTTT many TRBJ2-2 NA TRBV5-1
CASSLSPEDTQYF TGTGCCAGCAGTTTATCCCCGGAGGATACGCAGTATTTT many TRBJ2-3 NA TRBV12-3/TRBV12-4
CASSLVEGSPLHF TGCGCCAGCAGCTTGGTTGAGGGGTCACCCCTCCACTTT NA TRBJ1-6 NA TRBV5-1
CATLGQAETEAFF TGTGCCACACTGGGACAGGCGGAGACTGAAGCTTTCTTT few TRBJ1-1 TRBD1 TRBV6-6
CASSLGRLDGHNEQFF TGTGCCAGCAGCTTAGGTAGGCTGGACGGACACAATGAGCAGTTCTTC many TRBJ2-1 NA TRBV7-3
CASSSQGGLEAFF TGTGCCAGCAGCTCACAGGGAGGTCTGGAAGCTTTCTTT many TRBJ1-1 NA TRBV7-2
CSARDPGRGSYEQYF TGCAGTGCTAGGGACCCAGGGCGTGGATCCTACGAGCAGTACTTC many TRBJ2-7 NA TRBV20-1
CASSLAALQRTDTQYF TGTGCCAGCAGCTTAGCAGCCTTGCAAAGGACAGATACGCAGTATTTT many TRBJ2-3 NA TRBV11-2
CASKGQGRTEAFF TGTGCCAGTAAAGGACAGGGACGAACTGAAGCTTTCTTT many TRBJ1-1 TRBD1 TRBV6-2/TRBV6-3
CASSPPGQGRNTIYF TGTGCCAGCAGTCCCCCGGGACAGGGACGAAACACCATATATTTT many TRBJ1-3 TRBD1 TRBV12-3/TRBV12-4
CASSFGGGSHNEQFF TGCGCCAGCAGCTTTGGGGGCGGGAGCCACAATGAGCAGTTCTTC many TRBJ2-1 NA TRBV5-1
CASSLEPQETQYF TGCGCCAGCAGCCTGGAACCCCAAGAGACCCAGTACTTC many TRBJ2-5 NA TRBV5-1
CASSRNQREGVFEQFF TGTGCCAGCAGCCGGAACCAGCGGGAGGGTGTGTTTGAGCAGTTCTTC NA TRBJ2-1 TRBD2 TRBV4-2
CASSVGSEREQFF TGTGCCAGCAGCGTAGGGTCGGAACGGGAGCAGTTCTTC many TRBJ2-1 NA TRBV7-3
CASSSSLAGREETQYF TGTGCCAGCAGCTCCTCGCTAGCGGGAAGGGAGGAGACCCAGTACTTC many TRBJ2-5 TRBD2 TRBV11-2
CASSAQTSAEQFF TGTGCCAGCAGTGCCCAGACTAGTGCTGAGCAGTTCTTC many TRBJ2-1 NA TRBV12-3/TRBV12-4
CASSPGTGSPGNTIYF TGTGCCAGCTCACCGGGGACAGGGTCCCCTGGAAACACCATATATTTT NA TRBJ1-3 TRBD1 TRBV18
CARSEQDSGANVLTF TGTGCCAGGAGTGAACAGGACTCTGGGGCCAACGTCCTGACTTTC NA TRBJ2-6 NA TRBV6-1
CASSQDQGLADTGELFF TGTGCCAGCAGCCAAGATCAGGGACTAGCGGACACCGGGGAGCTGTTTTTT many TRBJ2-2 TRBD2 TRBV3-1
CATSDPSRGYNEQFF TGTGCCACCAGTGACCCCTCGAGAGGCTACAATGAGCAGTTCTTC many TRBJ2-1 NA TRBV24-1
CSASSHRTSGRGDTQYF TGCAGTGCTAGCTCCCACCGGACTAGCGGGAGAGGAGATACGCAGTATTTT many TRBJ2-3 TRBD2 TRBV20-1
CASSAGGNNEQFF TGCGCCAGCAGCGCGGGAGGTAACAATGAGCAGTTCTTC NA TRBJ2-1 TRBD2 TRBV5-1
CASSYNRGNYGYTF TGTGCCAGCAGTTACAACAGGGGAAACTATGGCTACACCTTC NA TRBJ1-2 TRBD1 TRBV6-5
CASSFGRVGSEQYF TGTGCCAGCAGCTTCGGGCGGGTGGGGAGCGAGCAGTACTTC few TRBJ2-7 NA TRBV5-6
CASSGTTNYGYTF TGTGCCAGCAGCGGTACGACAAACTATGGCTACACCTTC many TRBJ1-2 NA TRBV5-5
CASSSNRGTGGNYGYTF TGTGCCAGCAGCTCCAACCGGGGGACAGGGGGTAACTATGGCTACACCTTC NA TRBJ1-2 TRBD1 TRBV7-8
CASSLGGARPGNTIYF TGTGCCAGCAGTTTAGGGGGGGCGCGACCCGGAAACACCATATATTTT few TRBJ1-3 NA TRBV28
CASSKGLAGAADTQYF TGTGCCAGCAGTAAGGGACTAGCGGGAGCTGCAGATACGCAGTATTTT NA TRBJ2-3 TRBD2 TRBV12-3/TRBV12-4
CASTISGSSYNEQFF TGTGCCAGCACTATAAGCGGGAGCTCCTACAATGAGCAGTTCTTC many TRBJ2-1 TRBD2 TRBV6-1
CSGASSYNEQFF TGCAGCGGGGCTAGCTCCTACAATGAGCAGTTCTTC many TRBJ2-1 NA TRBV29-1
CASSLAGGGGYNEQFF TGCGCCAGCAGCTTGGCCGGCGGGGGAGGCTACAATGAGCAGTTCTTC many TRBJ2-1 TRBD2 TRBV5-1
CASSIDLPGGSSPLHF TGTGCCAGTAGTATAGACCTGCCAGGGGGAAGTTCACCCCTCCACTTT NA TRBJ1-6 TRBD1 TRBV19
CATSSRRPAYEQYF TGTGCCACCAGCAGTCGACGGCCAGCCTACGAGCAGTACTTC NA TRBJ2-7 NA TRBV15
CASSQDSSGRDVRETQYF TGTGCCAGCAGCCAAGATTCCAGCGGGAGAGATGTTAGAGAGACCCAGTACTTC NA TRBJ2-5 TRBD2 TRBV4-2
CASSLVGANVLTF TGTGCCAGCAGTTTAGTTGGGGCCAACGTCCTGACTTTC few TRBJ2-6 NA TRBV27
CSARDFEGGTGELFF TGCAGTGCTAGAGATTTCGAGGGGGGCACCGGGGAGCTGTTTTTT many TRBJ2-2 NA TRBV20-1
CASSLGGFHLNTEAFF TGTGCCAGCAGTTTGGGGGGGTTTCATCTGAACACTGAAGCTTTCTTT NA TRBJ1-1 NA TRBV27
CASSQETGDEKLFF TGTGCCAGCAGCCAAGAAACAGGCGATGAAAAACTGTTTTTT many TRBJ1-4 NA TRBV3-1
CSAPTRLAADSGANVLTF TGCAGTGCTCCGACAAGACTAGCGGCAGACTCTGGGGCCAACGTCCTGACTTTC many TRBJ2-6 TRBD2 TRBV20-1
CASSLEQGGVNTEAFF TGTGCCAGCTCATTAGAACAGGGAGGTGTGAACACTGAAGCTTTCTTT NA TRBJ1-1 NA TRBV18
CSASPPGGNTIYF TGCAGTGCTAGCCCCCCAGGGGGAAACACCATATATTTT many TRBJ1-3 NA TRBV20-1
CSATTGTGVDGYTF TGCAGTGCGACGACCGGGACAGGGGTGGATGGCTACACCTTC many TRBJ1-2 TRBD1 TRBV20-1